This entry lists 30 T cell receptor beta chains sequenced from one sample in a study of CD8 T cells in ankylosing spondylitis. In TCRdb, the 5' RACE reads were re-called with MiXCR into one record per CDR3 protein. Seen here are around 250,000 distinct CDR3 sequences, around 10% observed once, and the top ten hold roughly 6.8%. The sample taken for sequencing was blood, either unsorted or a sorted T cell fraction (not recorded which). The receptors were sampled from a male donor with ankylosing spondylitis or in good health (not recorded which).

This clonotype was recorded many times. The chain uses TRBV20-1 and TRBJ2-1; 7 nucleotides align to TRBD2. The CDR3 has 15 residues. CDR1 is DFQATT, CDR2 SNEGSKA, per germline (reference sequence). Losses at the gene ends were 3 bases for V and 2 bases for J; bases not matched to a gene: 7. CDR3 residues: CSASLAALPYNEQFF. CDR3 DNA: TGCAGTGCTAGTCTAGCGGCATTACCCTACAATGAGCAGTTCTTC.

This clonotype was seen only a few times. The V gene is TRBV18, the J gene TRBJ2-2, with TRBD1 as a possible D gene (6 bases). The germline gives CDR1 KGHSH, CDR2 LQKENI. V was clipped by 5 bases and J by 3 bases, with 19 bases between them. CDR3 size: 17 residues. CDR3 region: CASSAKPTGLDTGELFF. The CDR3 bases are TGTGCCAGCTCAGCCAAGCCTACAGGGTTGGACACCGGGGAGCTGTTTTTT. The full variable domain, rest sourced from reference TRBV18 and TRBJ2-2, is NAGVMQNPRHLVRRRGQEARLRCSPMKGHSHVYWYRQLPEEGLKFMVYLQKENIIDESGMPKERFSAEFPKEGPSILRIQQVVRGDSAAYFCASSAKPTGLDTGELFFGEGSRLTVL.

In its sample, this clonotype was seen many times. This chain joins TRBV12-3 or TRBV12-4 and TRBJ2-3; 9 positions agree with TRBD2. The CDR3 consists of 16 residues. Trimming removed 5 bases from V and 3 bases from J; junction bases left unmatched: 9. The CDR3 loop reads CASSTGLARATDTQYF. The CDR3 bases are TGTGCCAGCAGTACCGGACTAGCGAGAGCAACAGATACGCAGTATTTT.

The CDR3 sequence: CSARDPTTATQYF. The CDR3 DNA follows: TGCAGTGCTAGAGATCCTACAACAGCGACCCAGTACTTC. The chain is built from TRBV20-1 and TRBJ2-5; no clear D. V gave up 0 bases and J gave up 7 bases, with 12 bases separating them. The CDR3 totals 13 residues. In germline, CDR1 is DFQATT, CDR2 SNEGSKA (reference sequence).

This clonotype was counted many times. The gene calls are TRBV5-5 and TRBJ2-7, with 7 nucleotides matching TRBD2. After removal of 3 bases from V and 7 bases from J, the junction contained 19 bases not matched to a gene. The CDR3 is 17 residues long. Germline values: CDR1 SGHKS, CDR2 YYEKEE (reference sequence). The CDR3 DNA sequence: TGTGCCAGCAGCTCGTCCTGGGGGGGGACCCGGGCAGAAGAGCAGTACTTC. It specifies CASSSSWGGTRAEEQYF.

This clonotype showed up many times. This rearrangement joins TRBV20-1 to TRBJ2-2, with D perhaps TRBD2 (5 bases). The V gene's germline CDR1 is DFQATT and CDR2 SNEGSKA (reference sequence). The CDR3 sequence is 14 residues long. V dropped 1 base and J dropped 6 bases, with 12 bases sitting between them. The CDR3 protein is CSARVAIGPGELFF. The CDR3 nucleotides are TGCAGTGCTAGAGTAGCGATCGGGCCCGGGGAGCTGTTTTTT.

This clonotype has just a few counts. The chain recombines TRBV10-2 with TRBJ2-1; TRBD1 agrees at 8 bases. Germline lookup yields CDR1 WSHSY and CDR2 SAAADI. The CDR3 runs 19 residues. V dropped 4 bases and J dropped 4; count of bases not matched to a gene: 18. The CDR3 sequence is CASSVGQGAFNAGYNEQFF. The DNA of the CDR3 is TGCGCCAGCAGTGTCGGTCAGGGGGCTTTTAATGCCGGTTACAATGAGCAGTTCTTC.

This clonotype was detected ten times or more. The genes are TRBV10-3 and TRBJ1-4; the match to TRBD1 covers 7 bases. With V trimmed by 0 bases and J by 5 bases, 6 bases remained unmatched. Germline values: CDR1 ENHRY, CDR2 SYGVKD. The CDR3 is made up of 16 amino acids. CDR3 residues: CAISESRVQGNEKLFF. In nucleotides, the CDR3 is TGTGCCATCAGTGAGTCGAGGGTACAGGGGAATGAAAAACTGTTTTTT.

This clonotype was counted many times. The chain joins TRBV7-9 to TRBJ1-1; no reliable D call. The ends were cut back, 5 bases at V and 6 bases at J, with 25 bases in the middle. Germline assignment: CDR1 SEHNR and CDR2 FQNEAQ (reference sequence). The CDR3 runs to 17 residues. CDR3 protein: CASSPPAGLWANPEAFF. CDR3 nucleotide sequence: TGTGCCAGCAGCCCTCCCGCGGGGTTATGGGCAAATCCTGAAGCTTTCTTT. Variable domain in full (rest from reference TRBV7-9 and TRBJ1-1): DTGVSQNPRHKITKRGQNVTFRCDPISEHNRLYWYRQTLGQGPEFLTYFQNEAQLEKSRLLSDRFSAERPKGSFSTLEIQRTEQGDSAMYLCASSPPAGLWANPEAFFGQGTRLTVV.

This clonotype was recorded a few times. This rearrangement joins TRBV25-1 to TRBJ2-2; D possibly corresponds to TRBD2 (5 bases). Germline V gene data show CDR1 as MGHDK and CDR2 as SYGVNS. The CDR3 spans 16 residues. The V gene lost 3 bases and the J gene lost 4 bases, with 15 bases spanning the gap. DNA of the CDR3: TGTGCCAGCAGTGAGAGGGATGAATCTATCACCGGGGAGCTGTTTTTT. It specifies CASSERDESITGELFF.

There are many counts of this clonotype. The chain carries TRBV5-1 and TRBJ2-7, with D possibly TRBD1 on 6 matching bases. CDR1 and CDR2 from the germline V gene are SGHRS and YFSETQ. Trimming left V 0 bases short and J 2 bases short, with 9 bases between. The CDR3 is 14 residues long. The CDR3 loop is CASSLGDTTYEQYF. CDR3 bases: TGCGCCAGCAGCTTGGGGGACACCACCTACGAGCAGTACTTC.

A few counts support this clonotype. The chain links TRBV5-1 to TRBJ2-1; no clear D. Trimming left V 5 bases short and J 5 bases short, with 14 bases between. CDR3 size: 14 residues. The germline V gene has CDR1 SGHRS and CDR2 YFSETQ. Written as DNA, the CDR3 is TGCGCCAGCAGTCGGCGGCTGGCGGACAATGAGCAGTTCTTC. Amino acid sequence: CASSRRLADNEQFF. The full variable domain, its missing parts supplied by reference TRBV5-1 and TRBJ2-1, is KAGVTQTPRYLIKTRGQQVTLSCSPISGHRSVSWYQQTPGQGLQFLFEYFSETQRNKGNFPGRFSGRQFSNSRSEMNVSTLELGDSALYLCASSRRLADNEQFFGPGTRLTVL.

This clonotype was seen repeatedly, ten times or more. V usage is TRBV20-1 and J usage is TRBJ1-5, with TRBD1 identical over 9 bases. CDR1 and CDR2 (germline): DFQATT, SNEGSKA (reference sequence). This CDR3 is 16 amino acids long. V lost 6 bases to trimming and J lost 1 base; unmatched junction nucleotides: 10. The CDR3 sequence is CSAPAGQGRSNQPQHF. CDR3 in DNA: TGCAGTGCGCCGGCGGGACAGGGACGGAGCAATCAGCCCCAGCATTTT.

This rearrangement joins TRBV7-6 to TRBJ2-1; the D gene is possibly TRBD2 (5 bases). The CDR3 runs to 15 residues. V lost 1 base to trimming and J lost 8 bases, with 15 bases between them. CDR1 and CDR2 (germline): SGHVS, FNYEAQ. The DNA for the CDR3 is TGTGCCAGCAGCTTAGACGGGATCCTACCAGATGAGCAGTTCTTC. The encoded protein is CASSLDGILPDEQFF.

This clonotype has ten or more counts. The chain combines TRBV5-1 with TRBJ2-4, with 13 bases fitting TRBD2. The junction had 9 bases not matched to a gene; V was cut back by 4 bases and J by 2 bases. The CDR3 contains 18 residues. Germline loops: CDR1 SGHRS, CDR2 YFSETQ. The CDR3 DNA sequence: TGCGCCAGCAGCCCCGAACTAGCGGGAGGGCCTACCAAAAACATTCAGTACTTC. Translation: CASSPELAGGPTKNIQYF.

This clonotype was seen at least ten times. V is TRBV5-1 and J is TRBJ2-3, with TRBD2 matching over 9 bases. V shed 0 bases and J 8 bases; nucleotides not matched to a gene: 7. Germline CDR1 and CDR2: SGHRS and YFSETQ. This CDR3 comprises 15 residues. The CDR3, as DNA: TGCGCCAGCAGCTTGGAGGGACTAGCAGGGAGTACGCAGTATTTT. This gives the protein CASSLEGLAGSTQYF.

This clonotype was seen repeatedly, ten times or more. The chain links TRBV5-1 to TRBJ2-5, with D uncertain. The CDR3 contains 12 residues. The ends were cut back, 0 bases at V and 5 bases at J, with 5 bases in the middle. Per germline, CDR1 SGHRS and CDR2 YFSETQ. The CDR3 here is CASSLESETQYF. As DNA, the CDR3 is TGCGCCAGCAGCTTGGAGTCGGAGACCCAGTACTTC.

CDR3 sequence reads: CASSQGSGLGTEAFF. The CDR3 coding sequence is TGCGCCAGCAGCCAAGGCTCGGGGCTCGGCACTGAAGCTTTCTTT. The chain is built from TRBV4-1 and TRBJ1-1, with D possibly matching TRBD1 (5 bases). With 1 base removed from V and 4 bases from J, the gap between germline ends came to 13 bases. The CDR3 runs to 15 residues. Looked up from germline, CDR1 is MGHRA and CDR2 is YSYEKL.

This clonotype was recorded a few times. The chain joins TRBV29-1 to TRBJ1-1, with 8 bases lining up with TRBD1. The V segment lost 5 bases and the J segment 6 bases; nucleotides outside the gene matches: 11. CDR3 length equals 14 residues. Germline V gene lookup returns CDR1 SQVTM and CDR2 ANQGSEA. CDR3 nucleotides: TGCAGCGTTTTCTACAGGGGGAAAAGGCCTGAAGCTTTCTTT. Translating gives CSVFYRGKRPEAFF. The full variable domain, in which reference TRBV29-1 and TRBJ1-1 provide the parts outside the CDR3, is SAVISQKPSRDICQRGTSLTIQCQVDSQVTMMFWYRQQPGQSLTLIATANQGSEATYESGFVIDKFPISRPNLTFSTLTVSNMSPEDSSIYLCSVFYRGKRPEAFFGQGTRLTVV.

The V and J genes are TRBV20-1 and TRBJ2-5; 7 bases are shared with TRBD1. Germline lookup yields CDR1 DFQATT and CDR2 SNEGSKA (reference sequence). V trimming: 6 bases; J trimming: 0 bases; junction bases outside the gene matches: 4. The CDR3 runs to 13 residues. The CDR3 DNA is TGCAGTGCCAGGGACAGCTACCAAGAGACCCAGTACTTC. Its translation: CSARDSYQETQYF.

This clonotype showed up many times. V usage is TRBV5-1 and J usage is TRBJ2-5; 9 nucleotides match TRBD2. This CDR3 has 16 residues. The V gene's germline CDR1 is SGHRS and CDR2 YFSETQ. Losses at the gene ends were 4 bases for V and 5 bases for J; bases not matched to a gene: 12. In DNA form, the CDR3 reads TGCGCCAGCAGCGTTAATGGCGGGGGGGCTCCCGAGACCCAGTACTTC. It translates to CASSVNGGGAPETQYF.

This clonotype was counted many times. The V and J genes are TRBV7-8 and TRBJ2-3; D uncertain. Deletions cut 1 base from V and 6 bases from J, with 11 bases between. CDR3 length equals 14 residues. The germline V gene has CDR1 SGHVS and CDR2 FQNEAQ. The CDR3 coding sequence is TGTGCCAGCAGCTTAGATCTAGGCGTGGATACGCAGTATTTT. Residues: CASSLDLGVDTQYF.

V gene TRBV24-1 combines with J gene TRBJ2-1; TRBD2 aligns across 7 bases. The trim removed 5 bases at V and 1 base at J, leaving 7 bases unmatched. The CDR3 sequence is 16 residues long. Germline lookup yields CDR1 KGHDR and CDR2 SFDVKD. As DNA, the CDR3 is TGTGCCACCAGTGCTAAAGGACTAGGATCCTACAATGAGCAGTTCTTC. Translation gives CATSAKGLGSYNEQFF.

In this sample, this clonotype turned up many times. This sequence joins TRBV5-1 and TRBJ1-4; 11 bases fit TRBD1. The CDR3 covers 14 residues. Germline CDR1 is SGHRS and CDR2 is YFSETQ. Losses at the gene ends were 2 bases for V and 10 bases for J; bases not matched to a gene: 4. For the CDR3, the DNA is TGCGCCAGCAGCTTAGGACAGGGGGCTCCAAAACTGTTTTTT. This codes for CASSLGQGAPKLFF. Full variable domain (rest looked up from reference TRBV5-1 and TRBJ1-4): KAGVTQTPRYLIKTRGQQVTLSCSPISGHRSVSWYQQTPGQGLQFLFEYFSETQRNKGNFPGRFSGRQFSNSRSEMNVSTLELGDSALYLCASSLGQGAPKLFFGSGTQLSVL.

This clonotype occurred many times. The CDR3 nucleotides read TGCGCCAGCAGCCAAGCCGCCAGGGTGAACGAGCAGTACTTC. Encoded protein: CASSQAARVNEQYF. V usage is TRBV4-1 and J usage is TRBJ2-7; possibly TRBD1 for D (5 bases). Trimming shortened V by 1 base and J by 5 bases, and 12 bases separated the two germline ends. Germline CDR1 and CDR2: MGHRA and YSYEKL. The CDR3 runs to 14 residues.

Comment on this clonotype: This sequence may be a read error, since a much larger clone differs from it by one base. The chain is built from TRBV5-1 and TRBJ2-1, with TRBD1 identical over 7 bases. Germline V gives CDR1 SGHRS, CDR2 YFSETQ. This CDR3 has 15 amino acids. The CDR3 nucleotides read TGCGCCAGCAGTGATATAGGGGGCTCCTACAGTGAGCAGTTCTTC. Translating it yields CASSDIGGSYSEQFF.

This clonotype was seen many times. The DNA for the CDR3 is TGTGCCACCAGCAGAGTGGGGGAATTGCCTGAAGCTTTCTTT. Translation gives CATSRVGELPEAFF. This chain uses TRBV15 with TRBJ1-1, with D tentatively TRBD1 (5 bases). From germline, CDR1 is LNHNV and CDR2 YYDKDF (reference sequence). There are 14 residues in the CDR3. The V end was cut by 1 base, the J end by 6 bases, with 12 bases between.

This chain links TRBV10-3 with TRBJ1-2, with 8 bases fitting TRBD1. With 6 bases clipped from V and 4 bases from J, the junction kept 22 bases outside the gene matches. CDR3 size: 19 residues. The germline gives CDR1 ENHRY, CDR2 SYGVKD. The CDR3 sequence is CAIRDRTGTGHSNIYGYTF. CDR3 bases: TGTGCCATCAGAGATAGAACCGGGACAGGACACTCCAATATCTATGGCTACACCTTC.

This rearrangement joins TRBV7-8 to TRBJ2-2; 8 bases align to TRBD1. The CDR3 runs to 18 residues. Germline-derived CDR1 and CDR2 are SGHVS and FQNEAQ. J gave up 7 bases and V 1 base, and 14 bases lay outside the gene matches. Here the CDR3 DNA reads TGTGCCAGCAGCTTAGTCCCCCGGACAGGGAACACCCTCGGGGAGCTGTTTTTT. Translation: CASSLVPRTGNTLGELFF.

This clonotype was picked up many times. The V gene is TRBV5-1, the J gene TRBJ2-7; 7 nucleotides line up with TRBD1. V shed 0 bases and J 5 bases; nucleotides not matched to a gene: 5. Germline CDR1 SGHRS, CDR2 YFSETQ. The CDR3 spans 14 residues. The CDR3 DNA reads TGCGCCAGCAGCTTGGGAGACAGGGCCAACGAGCAGTACTTC. Translated: CASSLGDRANEQYF.